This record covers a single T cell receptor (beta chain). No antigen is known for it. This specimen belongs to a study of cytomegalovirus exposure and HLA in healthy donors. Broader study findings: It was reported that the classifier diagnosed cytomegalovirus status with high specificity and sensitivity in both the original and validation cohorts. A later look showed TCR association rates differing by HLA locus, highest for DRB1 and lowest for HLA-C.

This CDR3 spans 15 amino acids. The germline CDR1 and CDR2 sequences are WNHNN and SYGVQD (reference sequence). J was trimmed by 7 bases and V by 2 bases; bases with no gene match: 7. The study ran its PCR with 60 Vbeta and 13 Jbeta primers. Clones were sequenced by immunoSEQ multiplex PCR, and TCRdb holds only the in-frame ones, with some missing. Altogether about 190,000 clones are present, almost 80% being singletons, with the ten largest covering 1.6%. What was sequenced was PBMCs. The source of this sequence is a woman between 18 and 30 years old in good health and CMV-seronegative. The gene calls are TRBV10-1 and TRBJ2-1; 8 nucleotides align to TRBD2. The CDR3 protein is CASSEARGGFNEQFF. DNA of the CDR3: TGCGCCAGCAGTGAGGCCCGCGGGGGGTTTAATGAGCAGTTCTTC.